This TCR beta chain derives from a study of T cells after yellow fever vaccination. MiXCR, run by TCRdb on the 5' RACE reads, gives a single entry per CDR3 protein. The repertoire holds 300,000 to 350,000 distinct CDR3 sequences, with 3.5% to 4.5% as singletons. This CDR3 contains 16 residues. Germline loops: CDR1 MNHEY, CDR2 SVGEGT. The V and J ends lost 6 bases and 1 base respectively, with 17 bases between them. The sequence was collected from a man between 18 and 35 years old who received the YFV17D yellow fever vaccine. This sequence joins TRBV6-2 or TRBV6-3 and TRBJ2-3, with a weak D call TRBD1 (6 bases). The sample was PBMCs, taken 15 days after the yellow fever booster vaccination. The CDR3, as DNA: TGTGCCAGCAGCAGGAACAGGGTTGGAGGCACAGATACGCAGTATTTT. This sequence encodes CASSRNRVGGTDTQYF.